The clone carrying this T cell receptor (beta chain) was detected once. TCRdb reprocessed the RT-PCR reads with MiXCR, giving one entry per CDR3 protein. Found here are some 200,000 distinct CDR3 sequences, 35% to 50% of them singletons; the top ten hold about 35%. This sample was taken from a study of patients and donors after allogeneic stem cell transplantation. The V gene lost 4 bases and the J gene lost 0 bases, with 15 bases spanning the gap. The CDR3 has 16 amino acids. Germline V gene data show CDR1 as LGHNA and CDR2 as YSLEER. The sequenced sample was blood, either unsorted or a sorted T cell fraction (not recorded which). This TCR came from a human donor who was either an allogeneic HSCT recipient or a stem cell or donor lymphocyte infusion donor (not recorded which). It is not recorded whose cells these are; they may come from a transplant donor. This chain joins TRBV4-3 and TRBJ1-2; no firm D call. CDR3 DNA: TGCGCCAGCAGCCTGGACGCAGGTCTAGCTAACTATGGCTACACCTTC. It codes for CASSLDAGLANYGYTF.